There are a few counts of the clone carrying this TCR beta chain. This specimen comes from a study of blood T cell repertoires in COVID-19. Study overall: Collection of acute and convalescent COVID-19 samples took place in the United States, Italy and Spain. From T cells, B-cell-depleted T cells, or PBMCs came the material, which was cDNA or gDNA.

This CDR3 region has 14 residues. Germline values: CDR1 SQVTM, CDR2 ANQGSEA. Deletions cut 1 base from V and 1 base from J, with 10 bases between. Sequenced by immunoSEQ multiplex PCR; TCRdb stores in-frame clones only, minus some. The sample lists 150,000 to 180,000 clones, about 80% occurring once. V gene TRBV29-1 combines with J gene TRBJ1-1; no clear D. The sample was peripheral blood. The receptor's source is a woman aged 60-75 years with acute or convalescent COVID-19. This CDR3 reads CSVEAVAGNTEAFF. The CDR3 bases are TGCAGCGTTGAAGCTGTAGCGGGGAACACTGAAGCTTTCTTT.